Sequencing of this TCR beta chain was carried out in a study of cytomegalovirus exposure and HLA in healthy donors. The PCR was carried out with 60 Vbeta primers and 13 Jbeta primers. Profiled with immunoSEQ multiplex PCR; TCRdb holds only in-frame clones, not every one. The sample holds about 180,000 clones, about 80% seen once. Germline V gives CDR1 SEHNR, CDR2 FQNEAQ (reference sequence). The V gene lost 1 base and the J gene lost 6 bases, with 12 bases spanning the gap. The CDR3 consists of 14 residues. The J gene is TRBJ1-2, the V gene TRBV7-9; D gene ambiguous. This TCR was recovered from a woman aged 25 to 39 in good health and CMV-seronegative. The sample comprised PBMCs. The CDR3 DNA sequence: TGTGCCAGCAGCTTAGGGGAGCTGTGGGATGGCTACACCTTC. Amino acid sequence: CASSLGELWDGYTF.